This T cell receptor beta chain appears in the sequencing data of a study of CD4 T cells in relation to SARS-CoV-2 and coronaviruses. Study summary: Crossreactive spike epitopes shared across donors were mapped to their HLA restriction.

The V and J ends lost 5 bases and 2 bases, in that order; junction bases with no gene match: 9. Germline CDR1 SGHTA, CDR2 FQGNSA. The CDR3 is 17 residues long. The unexposed donors gave CD4+ T cells in about 2010-2019, prior to COVID-19. CD4+ T cells were isolated from the cells after 10 days of culture. Each well had about 2.1 million PBMCs in around 5% human AB serum with IL-2. The data were produced by immunoSEQ multiplex PCR, yet TCRdb's version contains in-frame clones alone and is incomplete. The top ten clones hold roughly 15% of a sample with some 21,000 clones, about 70% of them seen once. The sample holds a few counts of this clone. Its antigen is undetermined.

The chain is built from TRBV7-2 and TRBJ2-2; 9 bases line up with TRBD1. This sequence was found in a human donor in good health. Sequenced: CD4+ T cells from PBMCs, cultured in vitro. CDR3 in amino acids: CASSPRTGEVNTGELFF. The DNA of the CDR3 is TGTGCCAGCAGCCCCCGGACAGGGGAGGTTAACACCGGGGAGCTGTTTTTT.